This passage covers 27 T cell receptor beta chains from one sample sequenced in a study of graft-versus-host responses after intestinal transplantation. The repertoire was sequenced with immunoSEQ multiplex PCR; TCRdb's copy has only in-frame clones and lacks some. The data hold 90,000 to 150,000 clones, with just under 95% observed a single time. What these receptors recognize is not known. The specimen was unstimulated CD4+ T cells sorted from spleen or lymph node cells, collected before intestinal transplant. These receptors all stem from a human donor who received an intestinal transplant.

V gene TRBV21-1 combines with J gene TRBJ2-5; the tabulated D call, TRBD2, remains unverified against the DNA. TRBV21-1 is flagged as a pseudogene. This CDR3 is built from 17 residues. The CDR3 region has the DNA TGTGCCAGCAGCAAAGGGAGGTTAGCGGGAGTGCGGGAGACCCAGTACTTC. Translation: CASSKGRLAGVRETQYF.

The chain employs TRBV5-1 and TRBJ2-3; possibly TRBD1 or TRBD2 for D (5 bases each). Germline loops: CDR1 SGHRS, CDR2 YFSETQ. The CDR3 runs 17 residues. The germline V and J ends were trimmed by 6 bases and 1 base, with 21 bases remaining between them. The CDR3 sequence: CASMGFGAAARTDTQYF. CDR3 in DNA: TGCGCCAGCATGGGGTTCGGGGCGGCCGCACGCACAGATACGCAGTATTTT.

The chain uses TRBV7-9 and TRBJ2-7, with 10 nucleotides matching TRBD1. The trim removed 5 bases at V and 2 bases at J, leaving 12 bases unmatched. CDR3 length equals 17 residues. The germline gives CDR1 SEHNR, CDR2 FQNEAQ (reference sequence). The CDR3: CASSLHRRTGGTYEQYF. Here the CDR3 DNA reads TGTGCCAGCAGCCTACACCGTCGGACAGGGGGAACCTACGAGCAGTACTTC.

The chain combines TRBV5-1 with TRBJ2-7; D is ambiguous. The V and J ends lost 2 bases and 3 bases respectively, with 9 bases between them. In germline, CDR1 is SGHRS, CDR2 YFSETQ. CDR3 length: 13 amino acids. The CDR3 sequence: CASSLLASYEQYF. CDR3 in DNA: TGCGCCAGCAGCTTATTGGCTAGCTACGAGCAGTACTTC.

The V gene is TRBV19, the J gene TRBJ2-7, with 10 bases lining up with TRBD1. Germline CDR1 LNHDA, CDR2 SQIVND (reference sequence). The CDR3 has 15 residues. The trim removed 3 bases at V and 0 bases at J, leaving 2 bases unmatched. CDR3 sequence reads: CASSIDRGPSYEQYF. In DNA, the CDR3 is TGTGCCAGTAGTATCGACAGGGGGCCCTCCTACGAGCAGTACTTC.

V gene TRBV2 combines with J gene TRBJ2-3; D is unresolved. From germline, CDR1 is SNHLY and CDR2 FYNNEI. The length of the CDR3 is 13 residues. Trimming left V 10 bases short and J 8 bases short, with 19 bases between. CDR3 amino acids: CATPGPAKTTQYF. Written as DNA, the CDR3 is TGTGCCACCCCGGGCCCGGCGAAAACTACGCAGTATTTT. Combining the CDR3 with reference TRBV2 and TRBJ2-3 gives the whole variable domain EPEVTQTPSHQVTQMGQEVILRCVPISNHLYFYWYRQILGQKVEFLVSFYNNEISEKSEIFDDQFSVERPDGSNFTLKIRSTKLEDSAMYFCATPGPAKTTQYFGPGTRLTVL.

This clone showed up just once. The genes are TRBV9 and TRBJ1-2, with TRBD1 as a possible D gene (5 bases). The CDR3 is 13 residues long. CDR1 is SGDLS and CDR2 is YYNGEE in the germline V gene. V was cut by 3 bases and J by 2 bases, with 8 bases left in between. This CDR3 is CASSGGGNYGYTF. The CDR3 DNA is TGTGCCAGCAGCGGTGGGGGGAACTATGGCTACACCTTC.

The chain is built from TRBV6-5 and TRBJ2-7; D ambiguous. The V end lost 0 bases, the J end lost 2 bases, and 14 bases lay between the germline ends. The CDR3 length is 16 residues. The germline gives CDR1 MNHEY, CDR2 SVGAGI. CDR3 in amino acids: CASSYSKRPPTYEQYF. The CDR3 DNA reads as TGTGCCAGCAGTTACTCGAAAAGGCCCCCCACCTACGAGCAGTACTTC.

The CDR3 DNA sequence: TGTGCTAGTGGCTCCGGGACTAGCGGATACAATGAGCAGTTCTTC. It encodes CASGSGTSGYNEQFF. The chain uses TRBV12-5 and TRBJ2-1, with 11 bases lining up with TRBD2. V gave up 6 bases and J gave up 4 bases; unmatched junction bases: 5. The CDR3 sequence is 15 residues long. The germline V gene has CDR1 LGHNT and CDR2 FRNRAP.

The chain carries TRBV2 and TRBJ2-7; 9 nucleotides match TRBD1. With 6 bases clipped from V and 4 bases from J, the junction kept 7 bases outside the gene matches. This CDR3 comprises 14 residues. Germline V gene sequence: CDR1 SNHLY, CDR2 FYNNEI. The CDR3 DNA is TGTGCCAGCAGCCTACAGGGGGCGGAATACGAGCAGTACTTC. Translating it yields CASSLQGAEYEQYF.

The V and J genes are TRBV30 and TRBJ2-1; 11 bases are shared with TRBD2. CDR3 length: 15 amino acids. Germline V gene lookup returns CDR1 GTSNPN and CDR2 SVGIG (reference sequence). J lost 8 bases, V lost 5 bases, and 11 bases had no gene match. The CDR3 coding sequence is TGTGCCTGGGATAGGGTAGCGGGAGGGCCTGATGAGCAGTTCTTC. It translates to CAWDRVAGGPDEQFF.

This clone was seen only a few times. V gene TRBV28 combines with J gene TRBJ1-2, with D perhaps matching TRBD1 (6 bases). This CDR3 contains 12 residues. V lost 6 bases and J 8 bases, leaving 13 bases between the germline ends. CDR1 MDHEN and CDR2 SYDVKM come from the germline V gene. The CDR3 DNA sequence: TGTGCCAGCAGCGGAAGGGGGTGGGGCTACACCTTC. It translates to CASSGRGWGYTF.

The V and J genes are TRBV7-2 and TRBJ2-1; TRBD2 matches at 9 bases. From germline, CDR1 is SGHTA and CDR2 FQGNSA. V lost 0 bases and J lost 8; bases outside the gene matches: 11. The CDR3 spans 17 residues. The CDR3 loop is CASSLAWGSGRFHEQFF. The CDR3, as DNA: TGTGCCAGCAGCTTAGCGTGGGGGAGCGGGAGGTTCCATGAGCAGTTCTTC.

This clone was counted a single time. V and J are TRBV6-1 and TRBJ1-2; the D is unclear. The CDR3 loop spans 14 amino acids. CDR1 is MNHNS and CDR2 is SASEGT in the germline V gene. The germline V and J ends were trimmed by 0 bases and 4 bases, with 9 bases remaining between them. The CDR3 DNA sequence: TGTGCCAGCAGTGAAGCGCTAGAGATCTATGGCTACACCTTC. This sequence encodes CASSEALEIYGYTF.

This chain links TRBV9 with TRBJ1-5, with D tentatively TRBD1 (5 bases). Germline V gene lookup returns CDR1 SGDLS and CDR2 YYNGEE. V lost 0 bases and J lost 8, with 15 bases in between. CDR3 length: 15 amino acids. The CDR3 protein is CASSVGSGLMEPQHF. Written as DNA, the CDR3 is TGTGCCAGCAGCGTAGGATCAGGGCTTATGGAGCCCCAGCATTTT.

The chain employs TRBV5-1 and TRBJ2-7; 7 bases agree with TRBD1. The CDR3 has 15 amino acids. Germline loops: CDR1 SGHRS, CDR2 YFSETQ. The J segment lost 5 bases and the V segment lost 0 bases, leaving 8 bases of the junction unmatched. The CDR3 loop reads CASSLVGTGVHEQYF. The CDR3, as DNA: TGCGCCAGCAGCTTGGTTGGAACAGGGGTCCACGAGCAGTACTTC.

This chain uses TRBV15 with TRBJ1-5, with TRBD1 matching over 9 bases. CDR1 LNHNV and CDR2 YYDKDF come from the germline V gene (reference sequence). Trimming at V came to 6 bases and at J to 7 bases, leaving 13 bases not matched to a gene. The CDR3 covers 16 residues. As DNA, the CDR3 is TGTGCCACCAGTCCTCCCGAACAGGGGGCCAGCCAGCCCCAGCATTTT. This gives the protein CATSPPEQGASQPQHF.

J is TRBJ1-5 and V is TRBV11-3; the D gene is possibly TRBD1 (5 bases). V was clipped by 5 bases and J by 4 bases, with 15 bases between them. CDR1 SGHNT and CDR2 YENEEA come from the germline V gene. The CDR3 runs 15 residues. The CDR3, as DNA: TGTGCCAGCAGCATCACGACAGAGAGTAATCAGCCCCAGCATTTT. It codes for CASSITTESNQPQHF.

Regarding this clone: The same CDR3 arises from other DNA sequences in this sample as well. CDR3 in amino acids: CSARDNYGYTF. The CDR3 DNA sequence: TGCAGTGCTAGGGACAACTATGGCTACACCTTC. The chain recombines TRBV20-1 with TRBJ1-2; D is undetermined. Looked up from germline, CDR1 is DFQATT and CDR2 is SNEGSKA (reference sequence). Between the trimmed V and J ends, which lost 3 bases and 2 bases, there was a span of 4 bases. The CDR3 is made up of 11 amino acids.

The gene calls are TRBV29-1 and TRBJ2-5, with 7 bases that match TRBD2. J lost 4 bases, V lost 5 bases, and 10 bases had no gene match. Germline lookup yields CDR1 SQVTM and CDR2 ANQGSEA. This CDR3 spans 14 amino acids. This chain's CDR3 is CSVRREGLSETQYF. CDR3 nucleotides: TGCAGCGTTAGAAGGGAGGGCTTATCAGAGACCCAGTACTTC.

J is TRBJ2-1 and V is TRBV11-3, with D unresolved. The V gene lost 0 bases and the J gene lost 6 bases, with 6 bases spanning the gap. Germline-derived CDR1 and CDR2 are SGHNT and YENEEA. The CDR3 has 13 amino acids. The CDR3 here is CASSLDRPNEQFF. The CDR3 region has the DNA TGTGCCAGCAGCTTAGATAGGCCCAATGAGCAGTTCTTC.

The rearrangement uses TRBV20-1 and TRBJ2-7; D perhaps matches TRBD2 (6 bases). The ends were cut back, 4 bases at V and 7 bases at J, with 11 bases in the middle. The germline CDR1 and CDR2 sequences are DFQATT and SNEGSKA (reference sequence). The CDR3 covers 11 residues. CDR3 loop: CSATSLAEQYF. DNA for the CDR3: TGCAGTGCTACCTCCCTAGCGGAGCAGTACTTC.

The genes are TRBV6-5 and TRBJ1-3, with D hard to call. The CDR3 contains 13 residues. Trimming cost V 5 bases and J 5 bases, with 10 bases left between them. The germline V gene encodes CDR1 MNHEY and CDR2 SVGAGI. The CDR3 nucleotides are TGTGCCAGCAGTCCTAAACGCCGAAACACCATATATTTT. This encodes CASSPKRRNTIYF.

This clone has only one observation. The gene calls are TRBV6-6 and TRBJ2-3; D not certain. The ends were cut back, 8 bases at V and 2 bases at J, with 8 bases in the middle. CDR3 length: 12 residues. Looked up from germline, CDR1 is MNHNY and CDR2 is SVGAGI (reference sequence). The CDR3 spells CASAPFTDTQYF. The CDR3 DNA reads as TGTGCCAGCGCGCCCTTCACAGATACGCAGTATTTT.

This chain links TRBV2 with TRBJ1-1; D gene unclear. V shed 6 bases and J shed 1 base, with 12 bases lying between them. CDR1 and CDR2 (germline): SNHLY, FYNNEI. The CDR3 extends over 14 amino acids. DNA of the CDR3: TGTGCCAGCAGCGCTGGACGGCAGAACACTGAAGCTTTCTTT. Encoded protein: CASSAGRQNTEAFF.

This chain links TRBV5-1 with TRBJ2-2, with a tentative D call TRBD2 (5 bases). V shed 6 bases and J shed 2 bases, with 11 bases lying between them. The length of the CDR3 is 14 residues. The germline V gene encodes CDR1 SGHRS and CDR2 YFSETQ. Here the CDR3 DNA reads TGCGCCAGCACCCTGAGGGCAAACACCGGGGAGCTGTTTTTT. It specifies CASTLRANTGELFF.

A single count supports this clone. The J gene is TRBJ2-3, the V gene TRBV7-3; D gene uncertain. Germline CDR1 reads SGHTA; CDR2 reads FQGTGA. This CDR3 spans 14 amino acids. V lost 2 bases to trimming and J lost 0 bases, with 6 bases between them. In nucleotides, the CDR3 is TGTGCCAGCAGCTTAGACGGAAGCACAGATACGCAGTATTTT. Protein sequence: CASSLDGSTDTQYF.